These 14 T cell receptor beta chains originate from one sample sequenced in a study of cytomegalovirus exposure and HLA in healthy donors. The PCR contained 60 Vbeta and 13 Jbeta primers. Some clones are missing from TCRdb's copy, which holds only in-frame ones; the method was immunoSEQ multiplex PCR. Of some 150,000 clones listed, over 70% are singletons. The sample consisted of PBMCs. All receptors derive from a woman in her thirties or forties in good health and CMV-seropositive.

This chain joins TRBV30 and TRBJ2-4; D may be TRBD2 (6 bases). The germline CDR1 and CDR2 sequences are GTSNPN and SVGIG (reference sequence). The CDR3 length is 13 residues. Written as DNA, the CDR3 is TGTGCTCTTGGAGGGCCCGGGAAAAACATTCAGTACTTC. Translating it yields CALGGPGKNIQYF.

J is TRBJ2-3 and V is TRBV2; 7 bases line up with TRBD1. This CDR3 has 16 amino acids. Trimming cost V 6 bases and J 0 bases; bases outside gene matches: 9. From germline, CDR1 is SNHLY and CDR2 FYNNEI. The chain's CDR3 is CASSPGHRGSTDTQYF. The CDR3 DNA is TGTGCCAGCAGCCCAGGTCACAGGGGTAGCACAGATACGCAGTATTTT. Full variable domain (missing parts from reference TRBV2 and TRBJ2-3): EPEVTQTPSHQVTQMGQEVILRCVPISNHLYFYWYRQILGQKVEFLVSFYNNEISEKSEIFDDQFSVERPDGSNFTLKIRSTKLEDSAMYFCASSPGHRGSTDTQYFGPGTRLTVL.

The V call is TRBV6-4, the J call TRBJ2-2; D remains ambiguous. Per germline, CDR1 MRHNA and CDR2 SNTAGT. This CDR3 contains 14 residues. V was cut by 5 bases and J by 1 base, with 8 bases left in between. In nucleotides, the CDR3 is TGTGCCAGCAGTCCTACTATGAACACCGGGGAGCTGTTTTTT. It codes for CASSPTMNTGELFF.

V is TRBV7-9 and J is TRBJ1-2, with a possible D match to TRBD1 (6 bases). Germline V CDR1 and CDR2: SEHNR, FQNEAQ (reference sequence). The CDR3 contains 13 residues. The V end was cut by 6 bases, the J end by 2 bases, with 10 bases between. This chain's CDR3 is CASRTTGNYGYTF. In nucleotides, the CDR3 is TGTGCCAGCAGGACCACAGGGAACTATGGCTACACCTTC.

This clone was counted between two and nine times. V usage is TRBV6-5 and J usage is TRBJ1-2, with unresolved D. This CDR3 is 11 amino acids long. V dropped 5 bases and J dropped 6 bases, with 7 bases sitting between them. CDR1 is MNHEY, CDR2 SVGAGI, per germline. The CDR3 DNA reads TGTGCCAGCAGTGCCCCAGATGGCTACACCTTC. Translating gives CASSAPDGYTF.

The CDR3 sequence is CASSLGSSGGFYNEQFF. As DNA, the CDR3 is TGTGCCAGCAGCTTGGGTTCGAGCGGGGGGTTCTACAATGAGCAGTTCTTC. The chain recombines TRBV5-4 with TRBJ2-1; the match to TRBD2 covers 9 bases. The germline CDR1 and CDR2 sequences are SGHNT and YYREEE (reference sequence). The CDR3 covers 17 residues. V gave up 0 bases and J gave up 3 bases; unmatched junction bases: 7.

This chain connects TRBV6-4 to TRBJ2-1; 9 nucleotides align to TRBD2. CDR3 length: 15 amino acids. V lost 2 bases and J lost 6; bases outside the gene matches: 5. The V gene's germline CDR1 is MRHNA and CDR2 SNTAGT. CDR3 bases: TGTGCCAGCAGTGACGAAGCGGGGGGTGGCAATGAGCAGTTCTTC. Its translation: CASSDEAGGGNEQFF.

This rearrangement joins TRBV10-1 to TRBJ2-4, with no clear D. V was pared by 6 bases and J by 4 bases, with 10 bases between. Germline V gene data show CDR1 as WNHNN and CDR2 as SYGVQD (reference sequence). The length of the CDR3 is 13 residues. Here the CDR3 reads CASRDIRKNIQYF. The CDR3 region has the DNA TGCGCCAGCAGGGATATCAGGAAAAACATTCAGTACTTC.

CDR3 residues: CASSLKGAGTGTTDTQYF. CDR3 in DNA: TGTGCCAGCAGCTTAAAGGGGGCCGGGACAGGGACCACAGATACGCAGTATTTT. The chain has TRBV7-3 and TRBJ2-3; 9 bases are shared with TRBD1. The CDR3 is made up of 18 amino acids. Trimming took 1 base from V and 2 from J; bases not matched to a gene: 10. Looked up from germline, CDR1 is SGHTA and CDR2 is FQGTGA.

Only one count was recorded for this clone. The V and J genes are TRBV6-5 and TRBJ2-7; D not resolved. Trimming left V 0 bases short and J 2 bases short, with 11 bases between. CDR1 and CDR2 from the germline V gene are MNHEY and SVGAGI. This CDR3 has 15 amino acids. The CDR3 region has the DNA TGTGCCAGCAGTTACTCCGCAGGCAGTCCCTACGAGCAGTACTTC. Its protein product is CASSYSAGSPYEQYF.

The chain links TRBV5-1 to TRBJ2-3; 11 bases match TRBD2. J lost 2 bases, V lost 3 bases, and 5 bases had no gene match. CDR3 length equals 16 residues. Germline-derived CDR1 and CDR2 are SGHRS and YFSETQ. The DNA for the CDR3 is TGCGCCAGCAGCTCTATTAGCGGGGGGGTCACAGATACGCAGTATTTT. Encoded protein: CASSSISGGVTDTQYF.

V and J are TRBV5-4 and TRBJ2-3; 12 bases line up with TRBD2. Per the germline V gene, CDR1 is SGHNT and CDR2 is YYREEE (reference sequence). The CDR3 sequence is 16 residues long. J gave up 3 bases and V 4 bases, and 6 bases lay outside the gene matches. The CDR3 coding sequence is TGTGCCAGCAGCGGTCCTAGCGGGGGGGCTACAGATACGCAGTATTTT. Translating it yields CASSGPSGGATDTQYF.

V usage is TRBV7-3 and J usage is TRBJ2-2; D is possibly TRBD1 (5 bases). CDR1 and CDR2 (germline): SGHTA, FQGTGA. V was shortened by 2 bases and J by 6 bases, with 13 bases between the two germline ends. The CDR3 sequence is 15 residues long. This CDR3 reads CASSLGAGLSGELFF. CDR3 coding DNA: TGTGCCAGCAGCTTAGGGGCAGGGCTTTCCGGGGAGCTGTTTTTT.

This chain uses TRBV19 with TRBJ2-2; maybe TRBD2 (5 bases). This CDR3 comprises 14 residues. Germline values: CDR1 LNHDA, CDR2 SQIVND (reference sequence). Trimming took off 4 bases at V and 5 bases at J, with 11 bases between the two ends. DNA for the CDR3: TGTGCCAGTAGTAAGGGTCGGGAAACCGGGGAGCTGTTTTTT. Translating gives CASSKGRETGELFF.